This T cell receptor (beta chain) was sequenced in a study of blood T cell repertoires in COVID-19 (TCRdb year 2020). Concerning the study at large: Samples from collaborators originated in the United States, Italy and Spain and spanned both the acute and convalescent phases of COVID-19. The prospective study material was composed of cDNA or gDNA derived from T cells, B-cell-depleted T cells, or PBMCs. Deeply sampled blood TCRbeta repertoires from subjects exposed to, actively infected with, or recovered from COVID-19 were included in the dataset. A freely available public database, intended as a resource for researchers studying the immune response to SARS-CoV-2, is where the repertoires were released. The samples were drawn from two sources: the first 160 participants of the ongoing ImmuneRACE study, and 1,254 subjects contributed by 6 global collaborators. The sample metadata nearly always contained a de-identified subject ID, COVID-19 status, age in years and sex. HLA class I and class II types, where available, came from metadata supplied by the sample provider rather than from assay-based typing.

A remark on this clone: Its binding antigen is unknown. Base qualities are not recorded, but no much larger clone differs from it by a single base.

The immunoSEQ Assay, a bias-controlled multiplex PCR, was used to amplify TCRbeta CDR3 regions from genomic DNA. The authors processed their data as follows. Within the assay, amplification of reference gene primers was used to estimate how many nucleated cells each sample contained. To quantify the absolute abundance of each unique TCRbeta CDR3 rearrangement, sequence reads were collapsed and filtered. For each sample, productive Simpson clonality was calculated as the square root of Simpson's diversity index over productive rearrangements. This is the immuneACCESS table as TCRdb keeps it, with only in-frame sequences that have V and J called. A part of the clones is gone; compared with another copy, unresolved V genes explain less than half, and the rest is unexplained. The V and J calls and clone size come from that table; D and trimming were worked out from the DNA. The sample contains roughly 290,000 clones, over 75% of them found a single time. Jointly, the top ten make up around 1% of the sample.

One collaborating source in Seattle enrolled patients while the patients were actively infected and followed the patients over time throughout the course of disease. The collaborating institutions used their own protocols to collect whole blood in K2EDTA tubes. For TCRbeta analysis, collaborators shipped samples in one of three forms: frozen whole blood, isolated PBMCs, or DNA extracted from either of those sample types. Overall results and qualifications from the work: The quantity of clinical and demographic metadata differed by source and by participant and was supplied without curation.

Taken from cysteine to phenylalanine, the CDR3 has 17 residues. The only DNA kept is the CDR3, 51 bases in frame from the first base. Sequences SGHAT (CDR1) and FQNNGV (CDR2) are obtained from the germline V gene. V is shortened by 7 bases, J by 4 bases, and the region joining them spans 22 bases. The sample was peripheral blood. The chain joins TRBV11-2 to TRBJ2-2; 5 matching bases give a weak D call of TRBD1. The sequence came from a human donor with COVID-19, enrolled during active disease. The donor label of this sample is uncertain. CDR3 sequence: CASTTLGHVKGTGELFF. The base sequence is TGTGCCAGCACCACATTAGGACACGTCAAGGGCACCGGGGAGCTGTTTTTT.